The present entry profiles one T cell receptor (beta chain) with its context. The antigen it binds to is not known. No quality values exist for individual bases; no much larger clone is one base distant. The time point label on this specimen signifies: about 28 days (+/-7) after the second vaccine dose. AZD1222 recipients given second doses at about 4 weeks or at about 12 weeks were pooled, since spike-specific TCR depth and breadth were not found to differ between the two schedules. Vaccinee samples were obtained from the UK trials COV001 and COV002, which included a single-blind randomized controlled phase 2/3 trial of AZD1222 (ChAdOx1 nCoV-19) in healthy adults. For TCRbeta chain sequencing, PBMC samples were collected from trial participants at day 0 and at day 28 after the second dose. This record comes from a study of T cell responses to AZD1222 COVID-19 vaccine (dated by TCRdb to the early 2020s). Background on the whole study: TCR sequencing covered 230 or so trial participants: 207 given two doses of AZD1222 and approximately 25 given two doses of MenACWY control vaccine. Trial participants were enrolled by age into 18-55, 56-69 and 70-plus year subgroups, with about 150, 27 and 61 TCR-sequenced participants respectively.

The paper as a whole reports these results and caveats: Vaccine-associated CD4 TCRs spanned the whole spike protein, with dominant responses in regions 160-218 and 743-854. Because no day 14 peak-response samples were available, the repertoires could be characterized only after the peak T cell response. Spike-specific TCR breadth and depth rose significantly after two AZD1222 doses compared with day 0 and with MenACWY recipients. In the small 56-69-year group, the increase in depth fell short of significance, most likely because of low power. Most participants were white British and females outnumbered males, and the authors suggested that clonal diversity may have been underestimated. Nearly half of unique spike-specific TCRs reportedly recognized epitopes outside regions mutated in the B.1.351 and B.1.1.7 variants. Conclusions about previously exposed vaccinees are limited because only six or seven AZD1222 recipients were SARS-CoV-2 seropositive at baseline.

Inclusive of the bounding cysteine and phenylalanine, the CDR3 is 14 residues long. Kept here is only the CDR3 DNA, which spans 42 bases and is read in frame from base 1. V is clipped by 3 bases and J by 0 bases, and the sequence between their germline boundaries is 12 bases long. CDR1 GTSNPN and CDR2 SVGIG were looked up in the germline V gene (reference sequence). The CDR3 regions of human TCRbeta chains were analyzed by immunosequencing. In the authors' own workflow: TCRs in the repertoires were matched against a reference library of SARS-CoV-2-specific TCRs that had been generated with the MIRA antigen-specificity platform. Breadth was defined as the fraction of unique TCRs that were SARS-CoV-2-associated, and depth was defined as the fraction of total T cells that were SARS-CoV-2-associated. Using the MIRA data, each spike-specific TCR was assigned both to the spike region to which the TCR was reactive and to a CD4 or CD8 class. Log10-transformed breadth and depth values were compared by one-way ANOVA with Sidak's multiple comparisons tests. TCRdb holds this immuneACCESS table with in-frame rearrangements only. Some clones are missing; in checked studies, unresolved V genes explain under half, and the rest has no known cause. V, J and clone size are taken as reported in that table, and D and trimming were inferred from the DNA itself. This sample has nearly 55,000 clones in its table, and roughly 90% of those were observed once. The ten largest clonotypes hold more than 14% of the sample.

This TCR came from an adult who received the AZD1222 COVID-19 vaccine. The sequence joins TRBV30 to TRBJ2-7, with no confident D gene call. The sample was peripheral blood, taken 28 days after the second AZD1222 dose. The DNA is as follows: TGTGCCTGGAGGTCGGCAGGAAGCTCCTACGAGCAGTACTTC. This translates into CAWRSAGSSYEQYF.